The entry below describes one T cell receptor beta chain. This sample is drawn from a study of blood T cell repertoires in COVID-19. Study at large: There were acute and convalescent COVID-19 samples, and they came from the United States, Italy and Spain. Sample material is recorded as cDNA or gDNA derived from T cells, B-cell-depleted T cells, or PBMCs.

The germline V gene encodes CDR1 SGDLS and CDR2 YYNGEE. V was pared by 0 bases and J by 0 bases, with 9 bases of the junction left unmatched. This CDR3 is built from 20 residues. In the original processing: Estimation of nucleated cell counts was performed using reference gene primer amplification. Method: immunoSEQ multiplex PCR; TCRdb's copy keeps in-frame clones and lacks some. V and J calls and clone size are given by that table; D and trimming were obtained from the DNA. The sample holds about 320,000 clones, 65% to 90% seen once. This chain links TRBV9 with TRBJ2-3, with 14 bases lining up with TRBD2. Sequencing was performed on peripheral blood. The source of this sequence is a human donor in a cohort sampled during active COVID-19. The CDR3 spells CASSVASTSGGAWSTDTQYF. CDR3 sequence (DNA): TGTGCCAGCAGCGTAGCTTCGACTAGCGGGGGGGCCTGGAGCACAGATACGCAGTATTTT.